Below, 4 T cell receptor beta chains from the same sample are listed, as sequenced in a study of OX40 agonist ivuxolimab in advanced cancers. Clones were read by immunoSEQ multiplex PCR, and TCRdb kept only the in-frame ones, dropping some. The top ten hold over 1.3% of the sample, which has over 95,000 clones, about 80% seen once. This sample comprised CD4+ or CD8+ T cells sorted from blood, obtained in a trial of the OX40 agonist ivuxolimab. These receptors all come from an adult with an advanced solid tumor such as melanoma, head and neck, liver or kidney cancer.

The chain has TRBV5-1 and TRBJ1-3; D perhaps matches TRBD1 (5 bases). In germline, CDR1 is SGHRS, CDR2 YFSETQ. Trimming cost V 0 bases and J 4 bases, with 14 bases left between them. The CDR3 has 16 residues. The CDR3 DNA sequence: TGCGCCAGCAGCTTGGTTCAGGGAATCTCCGGAAACACCATATATTTT. Amino acid sequence: CASSLVQGISGNTIYF.

The rearrangement joins TRBV11-2 to TRBJ1-1, with TRBD1 matching over 8 bases. V gave up 3 bases and J gave up 3 bases; unmatched junction bases: 6. The CDR3 runs 15 residues. The germline V gene encodes CDR1 SGHAT and CDR2 FQNNGV. In DNA form, the CDR3 reads TGTGCCAGCAGCTTTTCAGGGGGCTGGGACACTGAAGCTTTCTTT. It translates to CASSFSGGWDTEAFF.

The chain employs TRBV7-3 and TRBJ1-5; 7 nucleotides agree with TRBD1. V shed 5 bases, J shed 3 bases, and the junction held 13 bases outside the gene matches. The CDR3 is 17 amino acids. Germline CDR1 and CDR2: SGHTA and FQGTGA. The CDR3 sequence is CASSLRGGAEANQPQHF. The DNA of the CDR3 is TGTGCCAGCAGCCTCAGGGGGGGTGCTGAGGCCAATCAGCCCCAGCATTTT. Using reference TRBV7-3 and TRBJ1-5 for the parts outside the CDR3, the full variable domain is GAGVSQTPSNKVTEKGKYVELRCDPISGHTALYWYRQSLGQGPEFLIYFQGTGAADDSGLPNDRFFAVRPEGSVSTLKIQRTERGDSAVYLCASSLRGGAEANQPQHFGDGTRLSIL.

This rearrangement joins TRBV6-5 to TRBJ2-5; TRBD2 is a possible D gene (6 bases). The CDR3 loop spans 13 amino acids. CDR1 MNHEY and CDR2 SVGAGI come from the germline V gene. V was clipped by 6 bases and J by 2 bases, with 10 bases between them. Here the CDR3 reads CASSTGVQETQYF. CDR3 in DNA: TGTGCCAGCAGCACGGGAGTACAAGAGACCCAGTACTTC.